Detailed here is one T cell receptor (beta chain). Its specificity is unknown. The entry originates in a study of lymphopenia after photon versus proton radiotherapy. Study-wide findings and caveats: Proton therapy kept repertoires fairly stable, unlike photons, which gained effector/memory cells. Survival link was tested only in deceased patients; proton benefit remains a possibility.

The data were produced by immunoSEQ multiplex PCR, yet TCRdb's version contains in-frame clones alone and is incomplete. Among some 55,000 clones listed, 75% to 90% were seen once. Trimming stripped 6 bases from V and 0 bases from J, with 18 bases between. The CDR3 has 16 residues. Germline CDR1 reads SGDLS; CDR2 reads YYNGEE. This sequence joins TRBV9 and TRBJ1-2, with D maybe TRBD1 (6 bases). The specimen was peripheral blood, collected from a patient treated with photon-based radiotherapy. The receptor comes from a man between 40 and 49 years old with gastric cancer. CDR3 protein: CASTSGQQSTNYGYTF. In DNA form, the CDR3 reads TGTGCCAGCACCAGTGGACAGCAAAGTACTAACTATGGCTACACCTTC.